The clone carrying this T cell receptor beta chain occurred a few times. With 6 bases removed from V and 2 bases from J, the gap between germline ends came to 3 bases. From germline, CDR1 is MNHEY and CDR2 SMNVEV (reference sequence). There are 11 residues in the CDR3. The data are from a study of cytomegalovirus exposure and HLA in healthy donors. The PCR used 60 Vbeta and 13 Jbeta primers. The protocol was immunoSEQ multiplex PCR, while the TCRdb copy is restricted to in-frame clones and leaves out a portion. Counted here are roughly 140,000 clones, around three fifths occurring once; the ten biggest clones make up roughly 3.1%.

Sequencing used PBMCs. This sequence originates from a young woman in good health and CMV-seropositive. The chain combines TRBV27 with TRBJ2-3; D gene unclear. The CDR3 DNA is TGTGCCAGCAGCAACACAGATACGCAGTATTTT. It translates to CASSNTDTQYF.